This is a list of T cell receptor beta chains from one sample in a study of T cell responses to AZD1222 COVID-19 vaccine. TCRdb's table, derived via immunoSEQ multiplex PCR, lists solely in-frame clones and lacks some. The sample has some 150,000 clones; roughly 90% are singletons. Sample: peripheral blood, taken on day 0 of AZD1222 vaccination. The receptors were sampled from an adult in good health. Both conserved end residues are part of each CDR3. Fields, in order: J gene, V gene, CDR3 protein.

TRBJ1-5 | TRBV9 | CASSVEGYSNQPQHF
TRBJ2-5 | TRBV7-3 | CASSPGGTGGQTQYF
TRBJ1-2 | TRBV14 | CASSQAGQSYYGYTF
TRBJ2-2 | TRBV3-1/TRBV3-2 | CASSPSIPLAVNTGELFF
TRBJ1-2 | TRBV7-2 | CASSSAERGNYGYTF
TRBJ2-7 | TRBV11-3 | CASSLEIGFGTPDTSYEQYF
TRBJ1-5 | TRBV3-1/TRBV3-2 | CASSQDGQRPSQPQHF
TRBJ2-5 | TRBV18 | CASSPLAGEETQYF
TRBJ1-6 | TRBV7-8 | CASSLLQGHSPLHF
TRBJ2-1 | TRBV11-3 | CASSTVIRGVRDEQFF
TRBJ2-1 | TRBV5-1 | CASSLLPGSGNNEQFF
TRBJ2-1 | TRBV29-1 | CSVEGGVHSYNEQFF
TRBJ2-1 | TRBV14 | CASSSGRDEQFF
TRBJ2-1 | TRBV28 | CASSLGHSYNEQFF
TRBJ1-2 | TRBV2 | CASTRQPYGYTF
TRBJ2-1 | TRBV11-3 | CASSFRGHLNEQFF
TRBJ1-3 | TRBV4-2 | CASSQDRGLSSGNTIYF
TRBJ1-2 | TRBV6-5 | CASSYSAATLGYTF
TRBJ2-1 | TRBV6-1 | CASSEWGVLAAKNNEQFF
TRBJ2-3 | TRBV11-2 | CASSLPIGTDTQYF
TRBJ1-5 | TRBV15 | CATSRRLPGPEFPNQPQHF
TRBJ2-1 | TRBV27 | CASSLSPREQFF
TRBJ2-7 | TRBV6-2/TRBV6-3 | CASSSQGFWEQYF
TRBJ2-2 | TRBV19 | CATSGVAGELFF
TRBJ2-1 | TRBV5-4 | CASSHRTSGRAYNEQFF
TRBJ2-1 | TRBV24-1 | CATSDFWGYEQFF
TRBJ2-2 | TRBV3-1/TRBV3-2 | CASSQRVGELFF
TRBJ2-5 | TRBV4-2 | CASSQESGRQETQYF